Presented here are 27 T cell receptor beta chains from one specimen sequenced in a study of shared clonotypes between healthy human individuals. Profiling relied on immunoSEQ multiplex PCR, and the TCRdb table lists in-frame clones only, not all of them. The table records 700,000 or so clones, approximately 79% of them present only once. Source material: memory CD4+ T cells sorted from blood. The subset here: CD45RA-negative fraction. Receptors originate from a woman in her twenties or thirties in good health.

The chain has TRBV11-3 and TRBJ1-1, with TRBD1 as a possible D gene (6 bases). Germline loops: CDR1 SGHNT, CDR2 YENEEA. CDR3 size: 13 residues. V lost 5 bases, J lost 1 base, and 8 bases lay in between. The CDR3 bases are TGTGCCAGCAGCCAGGGACAGAACACTGAAGCTTTCTTT. It yields the protein CASSQGQNTEAFF.

V gene TRBV7-2 combines with J gene TRBJ2-7; TRBD2 might be the D (6 bases). Germline CDR1 is SGHTA and CDR2 is FQGNSA. The CDR3 loop spans 15 amino acids. The V end was cut by 5 bases, the J end by 2 bases, with 16 bases between. The DNA for the CDR3 is TGTGCCAGCAGCCGACTAGTCCTTATCCCCTACGAGCAGTACTTC. As protein: CASSRLVLIPYEQYF. Full variable domain (rest looked up from reference TRBV7-2 and TRBJ2-7): GAGVSQSPSNKVTEKGKDVELRCDPISGHTALYWYRQSLGQGLEFLIYFQGNSAPDKSGLPSDRFSAERTGGSVSTLTIQRTQQEDSAVYLCASSRLVLIPYEQYFGPGTRLTVT.

J is TRBJ2-3 and V is TRBV6-1; D not certain. The CDR3 contains 13 residues. The germline V gene encodes CDR1 MNHNS and CDR2 SASEGT. With 3 bases removed from V and 4 bases from J, the gap between germline ends came to 8 bases. This CDR3 is CASSDGLADTQYF. The CDR3 nucleotides read TGTGCCAGCAGTGATGGGCTAGCAGATACGCAGTATTTT.

Of note for this clone: Additional DNA sequences in this sample encode the identical CDR3. V and J are TRBV27 and TRBJ1-5, with D uncertain. Trimming removed 5 bases from V and 0 bases from J, with 8 bases in between. CDR3 size: 14 residues. From germline, CDR1 is MNHEY and CDR2 SMNVEV (reference sequence). CDR3 amino acids: CASSLGYSNQPQHF. Here the CDR3 DNA reads TGTGCCAGCAGTCTCGGATATAGCAATCAGCCCCAGCATTTT.

J is TRBJ1-1 and V is TRBV28; D not certain. The CDR3 is made up of 13 amino acids. Germline loops: CDR1 MDHEN, CDR2 SYDVKM. V shed 2 bases and J shed 3 bases, with 7 bases lying between them. For the CDR3, the DNA is TGTGCCAGCAGTTTAAAGGAATACACTGAAGCTTTCTTT. Translating it yields CASSLKEYTEAFF.

The J gene is TRBJ1-2, the V gene TRBV5-8; no clear D. Trimming cost V 2 bases and J 6 bases, with 14 bases left between them. This CDR3 has 14 amino acids. Germline loops: CDR1 SGHTS, CDR2 YDEGEE. The CDR3 sequence: CASSFIRRQDGYTF. In DNA form, the CDR3 reads TGTGCCAGCAGCTTTATTCGGAGGCAGGATGGCTACACCTTC.

The gene calls are TRBV18 and TRBJ2-7; 9 positions match TRBD1. CDR1 is KGHSH, CDR2 LQKENI, per germline. The V segment lost 5 bases and the J segment 6 bases; nucleotides outside the gene matches: 8. This CDR3 spans 14 amino acids. The CDR3 loop is CASSSRTGEGEQYF. The CDR3 nucleotides are TGTGCCAGCTCATCTCGGACAGGGGAGGGCGAGCAGTACTTC.

The V gene is TRBV9, the J gene TRBJ2-5, with 8 nucleotides matching TRBD1. With V trimmed by 4 bases and J by 3 bases, 8 bases remained unmatched. CDR1 and CDR2 (germline): SGDLS, YYNGEE. This CDR3 region has 15 residues. CDR3 loop: CASSRTGMAEETQYF. Written as DNA, the CDR3 is TGTGCCAGCAGCAGGACAGGGATGGCGGAAGAGACCCAGTACTTC.

The V call is TRBV27, the J call TRBJ2-2, with 9 bases lining up with TRBD2. There are 18 residues in the CDR3. Germline trimming cut 5 bases from V and 7 bases from J; bases unmatched to any gene: 17. Germline V lookup: CDR1 MNHEY, CDR2 SMNVEV (reference sequence). For the CDR3, the DNA is TGTGCCAGCAGTCGAAAGATGCCGGGACTAGCCTTGAGCGGGGAGCTGTTTTTT. Protein product: CASSRKMPGLALSGELFF.

The rearrangement joins TRBV19 to TRBJ2-2, with 8 nucleotides matching TRBD1. There are 15 residues in the CDR3. From germline, CDR1 is LNHDA and CDR2 SQIVND (reference sequence). V trimming: 5 bases; J trimming: 6 bases; junction bases outside the gene matches: 8. For the CDR3, the DNA is TGTGCCAGTAGTCTCCGTGGACAGGGAGCCGGGGAGCTGTTTTTT. Residues: CASSLRGQGAGELFF.

This clone was seen more than once but under ten times. The genes are TRBV7-2 and TRBJ1-1; D uncertain. The CDR3 totals 15 residues. V was shortened by 5 bases and J by 4 bases, with 17 bases between the two germline ends. CDR1 is SGHTA, CDR2 FQGNSA, per germline. The CDR3 sequence is CASSPRIAAGTEAFF. The CDR3, as DNA: TGTGCCAGCAGCCCGAGGATAGCCGCGGGCACTGAAGCTTTCTTT.

This rearrangement joins TRBV30 to TRBJ2-2; the D gene is possibly TRBD2 (6 bases). Germline V gives CDR1 GTSNPN, CDR2 SVGIG (reference sequence). V shed 6 bases and J shed 8 bases, with 22 bases lying between them. This CDR3 has 15 residues. In DNA form, the CDR3 reads TGTGCCTGCCCCTTAAACGGTGGGAGGATTGGGGAGCTGTTTTTT. It encodes CACPLNGGRIGELFF.

This chain joins TRBV7-8 and TRBJ2-7, with TRBD2 matching 13 bases. In germline, CDR1 is SGHVS, CDR2 FQNEAQ. The V segment lost 5 bases and the J segment 1 base; nucleotides outside the gene matches: 5. The CDR3 spans 16 residues. The CDR3 protein is CASSPGLAGPSYEQYF. As DNA, the CDR3 is TGTGCCAGCAGCCCGGGACTAGCGGGACCGTCCTACGAGCAGTACTTC.

The chain combines TRBV28 with TRBJ2-1; 7 bases match TRBD1. Germline V gene data show CDR1 as MDHEN and CDR2 as SYDVKM. This CDR3 has 15 amino acids. The J segment lost 0 bases and the V segment lost 4 bases, leaving 3 bases of the junction unmatched. The CDR3 protein is CASSSGQSSYNEQFF. DNA of the CDR3: TGTGCCAGCAGTTCGGGACAGAGCTCCTACAATGAGCAGTTCTTC.

Details on this clone: Additional DNA sequences in this sample encode the identical CDR3. This chain connects TRBV18 to TRBJ2-7, with 7 bases that match TRBD1. The V segment lost 4 bases and the J segment 6 bases; nucleotides outside the gene matches: 6. CDR1 KGHSH and CDR2 LQKENI come from the germline V gene. The CDR3 contains 13 residues. CDR3 DNA: TGTGCCAGCTCACGCCCGACAGGGAGCGAGCAGTACTTC. Translation: CASSRPTGSEQYF.

Comments on this clone: Other DNA sequences in the sample encode the same CDR3. CDR3 DNA sequence: TGTGCCAGCAGTTTAAAAAGGCAGCCCCAGCATTTT. Translation: CASSLKRQPQHF. The J gene is TRBJ1-5, the V gene TRBV28; D ambiguous. Trimming pared 2 bases from V and 7 bases from J, leaving 6 bases between. Germline lookup yields CDR1 MDHEN and CDR2 SYDVKM. The CDR3 contains 12 residues. Combining the CDR3 with reference TRBV28 and TRBJ1-5 gives the whole variable domain DVKVTQSSRYLVKRTGEKVFLECVQDMDHENMFWYRQDPGLGLRLIYFSYDVKMKEKGDIPEGYSVSREKKERFSLILESASTNQTSMYLCASSLKRQPQHFGDGTRLSIL.

This chain connects TRBV28 to TRBJ1-2; maybe TRBD1 (5 bases). Germline loops: CDR1 MDHEN, CDR2 SYDVKM. The CDR3 length is 16 residues. The V end was cut by 4 bases, the J end by 5 bases, with 20 bases between. The DNA for the CDR3 is TGTGCCAGCAGTTCAAGCGGGGCAGCCAATCCTTATGGCTACACCTTC. It encodes CASSSSGAANPYGYTF.

This clone was seen more than once but under ten times. The chain has TRBV5-1 and TRBJ1-1, with D possibly being TRBD1 (5 bases). The CDR3 runs 15 residues. V lost 8 bases to trimming and J lost 3 bases, with 20 bases between them. CDR1 is SGHRS and CDR2 is YFSETQ in the germline V gene. The CDR3 loop is CASNTGASYYTEAFF. CDR3 nucleotide sequence: TGCGCCAGTAACACCGGGGCCAGCTATTACACTGAAGCTTTCTTT.

About this clone itself: One base separates it from a far larger clone, so it is likely a read error. The rearrangement uses TRBV4-1 and TRBJ2-2; D unclear. Germline assignment: CDR1 MGHRA and CDR2 YSYEKL. The CDR3 extends over 16 amino acids. Here the CDR3 reads CASNQVNLVATGELFF. CDR3 nucleotides: TGCGCCAGCAACCAAGTTAATCTTGTAGCTACCGGGGAGCTGTTTTTT.

Here the CDR3 reads CASSKTPGQGGTEAFF. The CDR3 coding sequence is TGTGCCAGTAGTAAAACGCCGGGACAGGGAGGGACTGAAGCTTTCTTT. This rearrangement joins TRBV19 to TRBJ1-1, with 9 bases matching TRBD1. From germline, CDR1 is LNHDA and CDR2 SQIVND (reference sequence). The junction had 11 bases not matched to a gene; V was cut back by 4 bases and J by 5 bases. This CDR3 contains 16 residues. Filled out from reference TRBV19 and TRBJ1-1, the complete variable domain reads DGGITQSPKYLFRKEGQNVTLSCEQNLNHDAMYWYRQDPGQGLRLIYYSQIVNDFQKGDIAEGYSVSREKKESFPLTVTSAQKNPTAFYLCASSKTPGQGGTEAFFGQGTRLTVV.

DNA of the CDR3: TGCGCCAGCAGCCAGGCCGGGACTAGCGGGATAGCCGGGGAGCTGTTTTTT. Translating it yields CASSQAGTSGIAGELFF. The genes are TRBV4-1 and TRBJ2-2; 13 bases line up with TRBD2. The germline CDR1 and CDR2 sequences are MGHRA and YSYEKL. There are 17 residues in the CDR3. V lost 3 bases and J lost 6; bases outside the gene matches: 7.

The count of this clone is one. The rearrangement joins TRBV9 to TRBJ2-1, with 10 positions matching TRBD2. After removal of 6 bases from V and 5 bases from J, the junction contained 5 bases not matched to a gene. The CDR3 spans 14 residues. From germline, CDR1 is SGDLS and CDR2 YYNGEE. The CDR3 DNA reads TGTGCCAGCACCAGGACTAGCGGCAACAATGAGCAGTTCTTC. Its protein is CASTRTSGNNEQFF.

This clone was found a few times. The chain links TRBV2 to TRBJ2-1; 9 bases align to TRBD2. With V trimmed by 5 bases and J by 5 bases, 7 bases remained unmatched. The germline CDR1 and CDR2 sequences are SNHLY and FYNNEI. The CDR3 has 15 amino acids. CDR3 loop: CASSIKTSGNNEQFF. CDR3 sequence (DNA): TGTGCCAGCAGTATAAAGACTAGCGGTAACAATGAGCAGTTCTTC.

The V and J genes are TRBV7-9 and TRBJ1-2; 7 bases fit TRBD1. V lost 3 bases to trimming and J lost 4 bases; unmatched junction nucleotides: 8. This CDR3 has 15 amino acids. Germline CDR1 is SEHNR and CDR2 is FQNEAQ (reference sequence). The chain's CDR3 is CASSFRQGVSYGYTF. The DNA of the CDR3 is TGTGCCAGCAGCTTCCGACAGGGAGTCAGCTATGGCTACACCTTC.

The chain links TRBV5-6 to TRBJ1-3; possibly TRBD1 for D (6 bases). The CDR3 runs to 15 residues. Trimming shortened V by 2 bases and J by 3 bases, and 12 bases separated the two germline ends. Germline CDR1 reads SGHDT; CDR2 reads YYEEEE. This CDR3 reads CASSFDRSGGNTIYF. The CDR3 nucleotides read TGTGCCAGCAGCTTTGACAGGAGCGGTGGAAACACCATATATTTT.

The chain is built from TRBV18 and TRBJ2-3, with 10 bases aligning to TRBD1. Germline V gene data show CDR1 as KGHSH and CDR2 as LQKENI. J was trimmed by 1 base and V by 3 bases; bases with no gene match: 4. The CDR3 is 16 residues long. The CDR3 sequence is CASSPTGGEGTDTQYF. As DNA, the CDR3 is TGTGCCAGCTCACCGACAGGGGGCGAAGGCACAGATACGCAGTATTTT.

The V call is TRBV28, the J call TRBJ1-1; D is unclear. The CDR3 contains 13 residues. Trimming pared 2 bases from V and 9 bases from J, leaving 13 bases between. Germline assignment: CDR1 MDHEN and CDR2 SYDVKM. The chain's CDR3 is CASSLGTFPQAFF. The CDR3 DNA follows: TGTGCCAGCAGTTTAGGTACATTCCCTCAAGCTTTCTTT.